The next 14 T cell receptor beta chains were all read from a single sample in a study of blood T cell repertoires in COVID-19. Method: immunoSEQ multiplex PCR; TCRdb's copy keeps in-frame clones and lacks some. Seen here are about 75,000 clones, 90% observed once, and the top ten hold about 2.7%. Sequenced sample: peripheral blood. Source of these receptors: a human donor in a cohort sampled during active COVID-19.

Many counts were recorded for this clone. The rearrangement uses TRBV19 and TRBJ2-7; D is uncertain. Deletions cut 4 bases from V and 0 bases from J, with 10 bases between. Germline CDR1 reads LNHDA; CDR2 reads SQIVND (reference sequence). The CDR3 is 14 residues long. The CDR3 region is CASSRQKSSYEQYF. CDR3 coding DNA: TGTGCCAGTAGTAGACAAAAGAGCTCCTACGAGCAGTACTTC. The variable domain in full, completed from reference TRBV19 and TRBJ2-7, reads DGGITQSPKYLFRKEGQNVTLSCEQNLNHDAMYWYRQDPGQGLRLIYYSQIVNDFQKGDIAEGYSVSREKKESFPLTVTSAQKNPTAFYLCASSRQKSSYEQYFGPGTRLTVT.

The chain employs TRBV29-1 and TRBJ1-2; 7 positions match TRBD1. V lost 3 bases, J lost 4 bases, and 5 bases stayed unmatched. The CDR3 extends over 13 amino acids. Germline lookup yields CDR1 SQVTM and CDR2 ANQGSEA. The CDR3 nucleotides read TGCAGCGTTGAGGGTAACAGGGGCTATGGCTACACCTTC. Translating gives CSVEGNRGYGYTF.

The chain carries TRBV29-1 and TRBJ2-7, with 7 bases aligning to TRBD1. Trimming removed 4 bases from V and 1 base from J; junction bases left unmatched: 1. Germline V gene data show CDR1 as SQVTM and CDR2 as ANQGSEA. The CDR3 has 12 residues. CDR3 in DNA: TGCAGCGTTGGGGGACAGTCCTACGAGCAGTACTTC. Translation: CSVGGQSYEQYF.

The DNA for the CDR3 is TGCGCCAGCAGCTCCAAAACAGGATTATTCGGCCAGTACTTC. Residues: CASSSKTGLFGQYF. The gene calls are TRBV5-1 and TRBJ2-5; TRBD1 might be the D (5 bases). V was pared by 3 bases and J by 10 bases, with 19 bases between. The germline CDR1 and CDR2 sequences are SGHRS and YFSETQ. The CDR3 has 14 residues.

This clone was recorded only once. The rearrangement joins TRBV19 to TRBJ2-2; 9 bases are a match to TRBD1. The CDR3 consists of 15 residues. Germline-derived CDR1 and CDR2 are LNHDA and SQIVND (reference sequence). V dropped 9 bases and J dropped 5; count of bases not matched to a gene: 10. In DNA, the CDR3 is TGTGCCAGCAGTTCGGGACAGGGACGGACCGGGGAGCTGTTTTTT. Encoded protein: CASSSGQGRTGELFF. Supplemented by reference TRBV19 and TRBJ2-2, the full variable domain reads DGGITQSPKYLFRKEGQNVTLSCEQNLNHDAMYWYRQDPGQGLRLIYYSQIVNDFQKGDIAEGYSVSREKKESFPLTVTSAQKNPTAFYLCASSSGQGRTGELFFGEGSRLTVL.

V and J are TRBV9 and TRBJ1-3; D is unclear. CDR1 and CDR2 (germline): SGDLS, YYNGEE. The CDR3 has 14 residues. The V end was cut by 4 bases, the J end by 4 bases, with 12 bases between. The DNA of the CDR3 is TGTGCCAGCAGCCCCCGGAGTTTCGGAAACACCATATATTTT. Translation gives CASSPRSFGNTIYF.

This clone appeared a single time. The chain joins TRBV21-1 to TRBJ2-1; TRBD1 is the table's D call, not checked against the DNA. TRBV21-1 is deemed a pseudogene. This CDR3 is 16 amino acids long. In DNA, the CDR3 is TGTGCCAGCAGTACAGGGTCCCCACGGTCCTACAATGAGCAGTTCTTC. This encodes CASSTGSPRSYNEQFF.

The count of this clone is one. V and J are TRBV6-5 and TRBJ1-2; D not certain. This CDR3 has 14 residues. With 9 bases removed from V and 7 bases from J, the gap between germline ends came to 21 bases. CDR1 is MNHEY and CDR2 is SVGAGI in the germline V gene. The CDR3: CASRLSQAAGGYTF. The CDR3 DNA is TGTGCCAGTCGCCTTAGTCAGGCCGCGGGTGGCTACACCTTC.

There are many counts of this clone. The J gene is TRBJ2-1, the V gene TRBV19; TRBD1 agrees at 9 bases. CDR1 LNHDA and CDR2 SQIVND come from the germline V gene (reference sequence). This CDR3 comprises 16 residues. Germline trimming cut 4 bases from V and 6 bases from J; bases unmatched to any gene: 10. The CDR3: CASSTTGQGRFNEQFF. The CDR3 DNA follows: TGTGCCAGTAGTACTACGGGACAGGGAAGATTCAATGAGCAGTTCTTC.

The genes are TRBV5-4 and TRBJ2-3; a possible D gene is TRBD2 (5 bases). The V and J ends lost 10 bases and 2 bases respectively, with 14 bases between them. The CDR3 covers 13 residues. Germline-derived CDR1 and CDR2 are SGHNT and YYREEE (reference sequence). For the CDR3, the DNA is TGTGCCGGGTGGACTCATCCCACAGATACGCAGTATTTT. Its translation: CAGWTHPTDTQYF.

The V call is TRBV9, the J call TRBJ2-1; 12 positions agree with TRBD2. The CDR3 has 15 residues. Germline V gene lookup returns CDR1 SGDLS and CDR2 YYNGEE. V lost 3 bases, J lost 2 bases, and 0 bases stayed unmatched. CDR3 DNA: TGTGCCAGCAGCGCTAGCGGGAGGGCCTACAATGAGCAGTTCTTC. Amino acids: CASSASGRAYNEQFF.

The chain links TRBV2 to TRBJ2-2; D is possibly TRBD1 (6 bases). This CDR3 is built from 15 residues. V was clipped by 7 bases and J by 5 bases, with 17 bases between them. CDR1 and CDR2 (germline): SNHLY, FYNNEI. Here the CDR3 DNA reads TGTGCCAGCATAATAGACAGGACGACGACCGGGGAGCTGTTTTTT. Protein product: CASIIDRTTTGELFF. The full variable domain, completed using reference TRBV2 and TRBJ2-2, is EPEVTQTPSHQVTQMGQEVILRCVPISNHLYFYWYRQILGQKVEFLVSFYNNEISEKSEIFDDQFSVERPDGSNFTLKIRSTKLEDSAMYFCASIIDRTTTGELFFGEGSRLTVL.

This rearrangement joins TRBV9 to TRBJ2-7; 9 nucleotides align to TRBD1. Trimming at V came to 3 bases and at J to 5 bases, leaving 12 bases not matched to a gene. The germline V gene has CDR1 SGDLS and CDR2 YYNGEE. The CDR3 extends over 16 amino acids. The DNA for the CDR3 is TGTGCCAGCAGCGCCAACCTCGACAGGGGGTACCACGAGCAGTACTTC. It codes for CASSANLDRGYHEQYF.

The V and J genes are TRBV24-1 and TRBJ2-3; TRBD2 might be the D (6 bases). Trimming removed 5 bases from V and 0 bases from J, with 14 bases in between. The CDR3 sequence is 16 residues long. Per the germline V gene, CDR1 is KGHDR and CDR2 is SFDVKD. The CDR3 region is CATSGGGGPSTDTQYF. The CDR3, as DNA: TGTGCCACCAGTGGGGGAGGCGGGCCCAGCACAGATACGCAGTATTTT.